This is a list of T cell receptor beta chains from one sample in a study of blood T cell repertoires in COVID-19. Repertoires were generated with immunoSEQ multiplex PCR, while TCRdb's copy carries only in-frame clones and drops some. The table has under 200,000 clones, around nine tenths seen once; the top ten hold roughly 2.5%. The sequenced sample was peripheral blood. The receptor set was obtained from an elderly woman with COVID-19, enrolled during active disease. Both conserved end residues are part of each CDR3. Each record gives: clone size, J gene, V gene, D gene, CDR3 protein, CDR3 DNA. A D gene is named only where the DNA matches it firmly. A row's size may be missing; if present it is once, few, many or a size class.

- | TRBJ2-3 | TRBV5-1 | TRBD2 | CASSQGLAYGTDTQYF | TGCGCCAGCAGCCAGGGACTAGCTTACGGCACAGATACGCAGTATTTT
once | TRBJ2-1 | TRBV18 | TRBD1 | CASSPTGDNEQFF | TGTGCCAGCTCGCCGACAGGGGACAATGAGCAGTTCTTC
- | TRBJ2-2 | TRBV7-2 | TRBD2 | CASSSTSGFGTGELFF | TGTGCCAGCAGCTCGACTAGCGGGTTCGGCACCGGGGAGCTGTTTTTT
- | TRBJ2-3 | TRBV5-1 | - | CASSIGTDTQYF | TGCGCCAGCAGCATCGGCACAGATACGCAGTATTTT
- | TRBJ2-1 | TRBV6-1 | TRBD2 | CASSEVAGGYNEQFF | TGTGCCAGCAGTGAAGTGGCGGGAGGCTACAATGAGCAGTTCTTC
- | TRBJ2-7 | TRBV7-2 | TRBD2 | CASSLTAGARGNEQYF | TGTGCCAGCAGCTTAACGGCGGGAGCTAGGGGCAACGAGCAGTACTTC
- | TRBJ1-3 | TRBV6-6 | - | CASSYGFPDSGNTIYF | TGTGCCAGCAGTTACGGCTTCCCCGATTCTGGAAACACCATATATTTT
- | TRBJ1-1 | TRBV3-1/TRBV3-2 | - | CASSQVEGEAFF | TGTGCCAGCAGCCAAGTTGAGGGTGAAGCTTTCTTT
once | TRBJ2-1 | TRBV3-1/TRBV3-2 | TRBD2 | CASSRYTSGSSYNEQFF | TGTGCCAGCAGCCGATACACTAGCGGGAGCTCCTACAATGAGCAGTTCTTC
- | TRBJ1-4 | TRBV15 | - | CATCAPRGTDEKLFF | TGTGCCACCTGCGCCCCCCGGGGGACGGATGAAAAACTGTTTTTT
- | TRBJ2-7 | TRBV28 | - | CASSFPAGATYEQYF | TGTGCCAGCAGTTTTCCGGCGGGTGCAACCTACGAGCAGTACTTC
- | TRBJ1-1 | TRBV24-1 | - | CATSDSHSSGNTEAFF | TGTGCCACCAGTGATTCTCACAGTAGCGGGAACACTGAAGCTTTCTTT
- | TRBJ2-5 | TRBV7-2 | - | CASSPGYPKETQYF | TGTGCCAGCAGCCCAGGGTACCCCAAGGAGACCCAGTACTTC
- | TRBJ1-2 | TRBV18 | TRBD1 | CASSLDRDYGYTF | TGTGCCAGCTCCCTCGACAGGGACTATGGCTACACCTTC
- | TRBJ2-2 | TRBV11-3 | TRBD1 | CASSLDPWTGGHTGELFF | TGTGCCAGCAGCTTAGACCCTTGGACAGGGGGTCACACCGGGGAGCTGTTTTTT
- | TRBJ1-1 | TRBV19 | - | CASSKFGEEAFF | TGTGCCAGTAGTAAGTTTGGGGAGGAAGCTTTCTTT
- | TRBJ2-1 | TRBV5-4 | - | CASSAPGLYNEQFF | TGTGCCAGCAGCGCCCCGGGACTCTACAATGAGCAGTTCTTC
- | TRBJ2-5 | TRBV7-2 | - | CASSLESRLLETQYF | TGTGCCAGCAGCTTAGAGTCTAGGCTTTTGGAGACCCAGTACTTC
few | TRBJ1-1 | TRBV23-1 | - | CASSQPGIMAFF | TGCGCCAGCAGTCAACCGGGTATAATGGCTTTCTTT
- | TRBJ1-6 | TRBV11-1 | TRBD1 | CASSSTGEPPLHF | TGTGCCAGCAGCTCCACAGGGGAGCCACCCCTCCACTTT
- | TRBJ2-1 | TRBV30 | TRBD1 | CAWSTQGACNEQFF | TGTGCCTGGAGTACTCAGGGGGCGTGCAATGAGCAGTTCTTC
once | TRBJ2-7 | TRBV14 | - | CASSPIGGPLYEQYF | TGTGCCAGCAGTCCCATCGGCGGGCCCCTCTACGAGCAGTACTTC
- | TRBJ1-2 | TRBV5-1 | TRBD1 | CASSITQGAHGYTF | TGCGCCAGCAGCATCACTCAGGGGGCTCATGGCTACACCTTC
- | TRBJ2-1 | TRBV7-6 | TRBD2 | CASSLSTSGRAESYNEQFF | TGTGCCAGCAGCTTGTCCACTAGCGGGAGGGCCGAATCCTACAATGAGCAGTTCTTC
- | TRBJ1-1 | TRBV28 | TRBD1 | CASAETGRAFF | TGTGCCAGTGCCGAGACAGGGAGAGCTTTCTTT
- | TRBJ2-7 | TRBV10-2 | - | CASSEWLGYEQYF | TGCGCCAGCAGTGAGTGGCTCGGGTACGAGCAGTACTTC
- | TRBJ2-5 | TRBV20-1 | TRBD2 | CSGGSEETQYF | TGCAGTGGCGGGAGTGAAGAGACCCAGTACTTC
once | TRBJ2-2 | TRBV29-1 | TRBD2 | CSVEGGRYTGELFF | TGCAGCGTTGAAGGCGGGAGATATACCGGGGAGCTGTTTTTT
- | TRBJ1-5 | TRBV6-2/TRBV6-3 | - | CASSYSVIQPQHF | TGTGCCAGCAGTTATTCAGTTATTCAGCCCCAGCATTTT
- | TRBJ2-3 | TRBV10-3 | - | CAISERTLASTDTQYF | TGTGCCATCAGTGAGCGGACGCTAGCCTCCACAGATACGCAGTATTTT
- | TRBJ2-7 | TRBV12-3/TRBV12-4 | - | CAIAFGTNEQYF | TGTGCCATAGCATTTGGTACGAACGAGCAGTACTTC
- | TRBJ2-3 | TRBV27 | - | CASSFMDTQYF | TGTGCCAGCAGTTTCATGGATACGCAGTATTTT
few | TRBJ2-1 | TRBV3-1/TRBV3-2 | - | CASSQGLVDNEQFF | TGTGCCAGCAGCCAAGGCCTAGTTGACAATGAGCAGTTCTTC
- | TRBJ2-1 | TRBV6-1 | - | CASSEGLYIYNEQFF | TGTGCCAGCAGTGAGGGCCTATACATCTACAATGAGCAGTTCTTC
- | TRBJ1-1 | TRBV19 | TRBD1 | CASRIGTGVTEAFF | TGTGCCAGTAGGATTGGGACAGGGGTCACTGAAGCTTTCTTT
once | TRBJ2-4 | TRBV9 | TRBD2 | CASSEGGGNTKNIQYF | TGTGCCAGCAGCGAGGGCGGGGGGAATACCAAAAACATTCAGTACTTC
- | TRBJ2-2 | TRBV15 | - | CATSREILTVTGELFF | TGTGCCACCAGCAGAGAAATATTGACAGTCACCGGGGAGCTGTTTTTT
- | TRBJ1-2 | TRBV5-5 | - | CASSLEQGSYGYTF | TGTGCCAGCAGCTTGGAACAGGGCAGCTATGGCTACACCTTC
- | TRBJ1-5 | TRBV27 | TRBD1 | CASSLMGQGAYQPQHF | TGTGCCAGCAGTTTAATGGGACAGGGGGCCTATCAGCCCCAGCATTTT
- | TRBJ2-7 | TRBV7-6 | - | CASSLGGTALLGEQYF | TGTGCCAGCAGCTTAGGCGGGACTGCCCTACTTGGCGAGCAGTACTTC
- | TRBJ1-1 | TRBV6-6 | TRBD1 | CAIKIQGLNTEAFF | TGTGCCATCAAAATACAGGGGCTTAACACTGAAGCTTTCTTT
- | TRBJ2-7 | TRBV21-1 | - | CASSKALFPTAPPEYEQYF | TGTGCCAGCAGCAAAGCGCTTTTCCCAACAGCTCCACCCGAATACGAGCAGTACTTC
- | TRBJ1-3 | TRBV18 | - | CASSQNAGTGNTIYF | TGTGCCAGCTCACAAAACGCGGGGACCGGAAACACCATATATTTT
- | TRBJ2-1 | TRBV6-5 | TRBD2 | CASSYGAGPSYNEQFF | TGTGCCAGCAGTTACGGAGCGGGACCTTCCTACAATGAGCAGTTCTTC
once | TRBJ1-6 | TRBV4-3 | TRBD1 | CASGRDRDNSPLHF | TGCGCCAGTGGCCGGGACAGGGATAATTCACCCCTCCACTTT
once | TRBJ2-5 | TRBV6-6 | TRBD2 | CASRRRFSGSGQETQYF | TGTGCCAGCAGACGACGATTCAGCGGGAGTGGCCAAGAGACCCAGTACTTC
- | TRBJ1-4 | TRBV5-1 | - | CASREQPLEKLFF | TGCGCCAGCAGAGAACAACCCCTTGAAAAACTGTTTTTT
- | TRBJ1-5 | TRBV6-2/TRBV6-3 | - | CASSTSINQPQHF | TGTGCCAGCAGCACCTCTATCAATCAGCCCCAGCATTTT
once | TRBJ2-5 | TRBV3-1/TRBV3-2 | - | CASSQERGRRVETQYF | TGTGCCAGCAGCCAAGAGCGGGGTAGGAGGGTTGAGACCCAGTACTTC
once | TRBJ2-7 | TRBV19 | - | CASSISGQSEQYF | TGTGCCAGTAGTATCTCGGGTCAGTCTGAGCAGTACTTC
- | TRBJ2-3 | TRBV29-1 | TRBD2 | CSVEGGSADTQYF | TGCAGCGTTGAAGGCGGGAGCGCAGATACGCAGTATTTT
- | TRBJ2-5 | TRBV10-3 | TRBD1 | CATRDRGPGETQYF | TGTGCCACCCGGGACAGGGGGCCGGGGGAGACCCAGTACTTC